The entry below describes one T cell receptor beta chain. Its antigen is as yet unknown. The sample comes from a study of CD8 T cells in Susac syndrome. Study findings and constraints: Expansion of clones was not seen in the CD4+ T cell repertoires of Susac syndrome.

V lost 2 bases, J lost 2 bases, and 3 bases stayed unmatched. There are 15 residues in the CDR3. Germline V gives CDR1 SGHTA, CDR2 FQGNSA. The authors reverse transcribed roughly 0.5 to 1 ug RNA with random hexamers. TCRdb reprocessed the immunoSEQ multiplex PCR reads via MiXCR and lists one record per CDR3 protein. Of roughly 250,000 distinct CDR3 sequences listed, 90% to 96% were seen once; the top ten hold approximately 0.094%. Sequencing was done on a sample of CD4+ T cells from PBMCs. The source is a human donor with Susac syndrome. The chain carries TRBV7-2 and TRBJ2-7; TRBD2 agrees at 10 bases. The CDR3 region is CASSLRTSGPYEQYF. Here the CDR3 DNA reads TGTGCCAGCAGCTTAAGGACTAGCGGACCCTACGAGCAGTACTTC.